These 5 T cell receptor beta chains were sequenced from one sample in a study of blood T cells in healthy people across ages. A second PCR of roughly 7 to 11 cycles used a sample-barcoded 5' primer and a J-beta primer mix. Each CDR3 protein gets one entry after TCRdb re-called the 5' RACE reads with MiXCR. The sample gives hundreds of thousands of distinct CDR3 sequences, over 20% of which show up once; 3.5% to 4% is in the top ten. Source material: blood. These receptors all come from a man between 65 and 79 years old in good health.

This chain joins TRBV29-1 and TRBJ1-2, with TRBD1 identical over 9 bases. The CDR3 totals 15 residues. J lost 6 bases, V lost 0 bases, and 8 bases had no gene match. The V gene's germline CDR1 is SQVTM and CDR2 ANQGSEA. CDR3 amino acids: CSVEEPGQGGDGYTF. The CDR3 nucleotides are TGCAGCGTTGAAGAACCGGGACAGGGAGGCGATGGCTACACCTTC.

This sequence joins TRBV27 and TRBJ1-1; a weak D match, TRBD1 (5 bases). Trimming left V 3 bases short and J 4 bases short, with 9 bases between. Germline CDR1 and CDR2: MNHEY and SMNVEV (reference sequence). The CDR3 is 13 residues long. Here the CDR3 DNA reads TGTGCCAGCAGTTTCAACAGGAGCACTGAAGCTTTCTTT. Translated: CASSFNRSTEAFF.

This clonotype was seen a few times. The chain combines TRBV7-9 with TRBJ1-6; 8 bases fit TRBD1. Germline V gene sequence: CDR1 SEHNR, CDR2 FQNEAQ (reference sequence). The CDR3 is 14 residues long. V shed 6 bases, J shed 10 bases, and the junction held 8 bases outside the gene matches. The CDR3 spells CASSSGTGDSPLHF. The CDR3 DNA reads TGTGCCAGCAGTTCCGGGACAGGTGACTCACCCCTCCACTTT.

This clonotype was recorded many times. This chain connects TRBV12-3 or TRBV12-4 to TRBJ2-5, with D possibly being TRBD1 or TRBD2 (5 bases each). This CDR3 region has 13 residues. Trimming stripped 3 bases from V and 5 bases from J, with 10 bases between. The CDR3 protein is CASSFVGTETQYF. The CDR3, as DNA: TGTGCCAGCAGTTTCGTCGGGACGGAGACCCAGTACTTC.

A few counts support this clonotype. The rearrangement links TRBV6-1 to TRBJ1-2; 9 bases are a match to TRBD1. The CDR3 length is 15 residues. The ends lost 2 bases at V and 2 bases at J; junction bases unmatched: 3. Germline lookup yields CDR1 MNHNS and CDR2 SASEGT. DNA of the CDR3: TGTGCCAGCAGTGAATGGGGGACAGGGAACTATGGCTACACCTTC. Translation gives CASSEWGTGNYGYTF.